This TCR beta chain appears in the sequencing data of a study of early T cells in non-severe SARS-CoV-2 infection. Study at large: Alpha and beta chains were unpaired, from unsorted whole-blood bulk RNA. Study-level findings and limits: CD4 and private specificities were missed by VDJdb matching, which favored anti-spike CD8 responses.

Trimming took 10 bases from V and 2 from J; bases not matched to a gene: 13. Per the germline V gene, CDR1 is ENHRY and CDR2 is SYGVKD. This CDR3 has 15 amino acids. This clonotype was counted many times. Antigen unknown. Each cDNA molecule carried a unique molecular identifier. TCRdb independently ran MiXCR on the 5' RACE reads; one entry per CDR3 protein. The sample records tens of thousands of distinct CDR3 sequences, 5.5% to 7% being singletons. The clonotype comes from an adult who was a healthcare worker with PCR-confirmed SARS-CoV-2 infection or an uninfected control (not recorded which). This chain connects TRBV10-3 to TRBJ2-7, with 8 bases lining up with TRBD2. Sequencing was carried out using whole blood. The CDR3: CATLMVAGTAYEQYF. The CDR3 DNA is TGTGCCACATTGATGGTAGCGGGAACCGCCTACGAGCAGTACTTC.